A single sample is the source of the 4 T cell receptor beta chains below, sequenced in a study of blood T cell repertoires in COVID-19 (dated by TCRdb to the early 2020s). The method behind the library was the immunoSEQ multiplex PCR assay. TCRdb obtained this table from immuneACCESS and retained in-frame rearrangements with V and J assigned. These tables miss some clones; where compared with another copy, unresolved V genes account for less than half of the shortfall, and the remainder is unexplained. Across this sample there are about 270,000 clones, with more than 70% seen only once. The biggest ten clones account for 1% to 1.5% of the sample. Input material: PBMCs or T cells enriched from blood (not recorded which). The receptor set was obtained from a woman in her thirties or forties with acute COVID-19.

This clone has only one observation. The CDR3 nucleotides read TGTGCCAGCGGACAGACAGGTGGTGAGGAGCCCCAGCATTTT. Its translation: CASGQTGGEEPQHF. The V and J genes are TRBV11-2 and TRBJ1-5; perhaps TRBD1 as D (6 bases). The CDR3 has 14 residues. V was cut by 8 bases and J by 8 bases, with 19 bases left in between. Germline values: CDR1 SGHAT, CDR2 FQNNGV.

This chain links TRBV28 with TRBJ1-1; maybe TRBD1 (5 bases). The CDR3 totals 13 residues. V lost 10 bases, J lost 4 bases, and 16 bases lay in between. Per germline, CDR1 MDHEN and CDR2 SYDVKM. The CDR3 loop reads CATSGVLGTEAFF. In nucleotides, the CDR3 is TGTGCCACCTCGGGGGTCCTCGGCACTGAAGCTTTCTTT.

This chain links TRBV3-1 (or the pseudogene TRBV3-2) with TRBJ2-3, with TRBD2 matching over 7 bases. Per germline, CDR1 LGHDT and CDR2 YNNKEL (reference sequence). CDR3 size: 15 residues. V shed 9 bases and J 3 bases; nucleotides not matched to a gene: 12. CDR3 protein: CASTVSAGVTDTQYF. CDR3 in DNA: TGTGCCAGTACAGTTAGCGCGGGAGTTACAGATACGCAGTATTTT.

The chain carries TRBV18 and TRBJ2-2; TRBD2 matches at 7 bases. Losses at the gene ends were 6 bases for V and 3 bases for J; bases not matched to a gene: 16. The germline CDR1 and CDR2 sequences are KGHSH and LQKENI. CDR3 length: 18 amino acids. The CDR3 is CASSQRTPSGGDTGELFF. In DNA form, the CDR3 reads TGTGCCAGCTCCCAACGAACACCTAGCGGAGGGGACACCGGGGAGCTGTTTTTT.